Listed below are T cell receptor beta chains from one sample, sequenced in a study of T cells in Graves' hyperthyroidism and ophthalmopathy. TCRdb ran MiXCR on the multiplex PCR reads and lists one entry per CDR3 protein. The data show about 840,000 distinct CDR3 sequences, about 38% seen once. Sequencing used blood. The receptor source for this set is a man younger than 35 with Graves' hyperthyroidism. CDR3s include the opening cysteine and the closing phenylalanine or tryptophan. D genes are given only for firm matches. The size field is filled for only some rows; it gives once, few, many or a size class.

d_gene | j_gene | v_gene | abundance | CDR3aa | CDR3nt
- | TRBJ1-1 | TRBV7-8 | - | CASRPRESTEAFF | TGTGCCAGCCGCCCCCGGGAGTCCACTGAAGCTTTCTTT
TRBD2 | TRBJ2-2 | TRBV15 | few | CATSRRAGGPIVGELFF | TGTGCCACCAGCAGAAGAGCGGGAGGGCCGATAGTCGGGGAGCTGTTTTTT
TRBD1 | TRBJ2-5 | TRBV9 | many | CASSVGDRGAETQYF | TGTGCCAGCAGCGTGGGGGACAGAGGTGCCGAGACCCAGTACTTC
- | TRBJ2-2 | TRBV9 | - | CASSVTGGGELFF | TGTGCCAGCAGCGTGACGGGTGGCGGGGAGCTGTTTTTT
TRBD1 | TRBJ1-2 | TRBV5-6 | - | CASFSRDRLNYGYTF | TGTGCCAGTTTTTCCCGGGACAGGCTTAACTATGGCTACACCTTC
- | TRBJ1-5 | TRBV6-6 | few | CASSPSIRGNQPQHF | TGTGCCAGCAGTCCTAGTATTAGGGGCAATCAGCCCCAGCATTTT
TRBD2 | TRBJ2-2 | TRBV20-1 | few | CSASGLAGATGELFF | TGCAGTGCAAGCGGACTAGCGGGAGCCACCGGGGAGCTGTTTTTT
- | TRBJ1-5 | TRBV10-3 | - | CAISPGLRGGNNQPQHF | TGTGCCATCAGTCCGGGACTGCGCGGGGGTAACAATCAGCCCCAGCATTTT
- | TRBJ2-7 | TRBV5-1 | - | CASSLDAFLPREQYF | TGCGCCAGCAGCTTGGATGCGTTTTTACCGAGGGAGCAGTACTTC
- | TRBJ1-6 | TRBV2 | - | CASSDDGHLTYNSPLHF | TGTGCCAGCAGTGATGACGGACACCTAACCTATAATTCACCCCTCCACTTT